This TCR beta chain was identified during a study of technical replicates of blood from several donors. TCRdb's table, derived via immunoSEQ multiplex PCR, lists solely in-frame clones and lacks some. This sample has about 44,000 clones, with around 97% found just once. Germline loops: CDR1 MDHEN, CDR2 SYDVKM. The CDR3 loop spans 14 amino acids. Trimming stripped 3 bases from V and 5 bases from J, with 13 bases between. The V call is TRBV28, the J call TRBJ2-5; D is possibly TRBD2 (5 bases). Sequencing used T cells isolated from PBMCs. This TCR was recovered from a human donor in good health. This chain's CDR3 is CASSLPSGRETQYF. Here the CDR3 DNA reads TGTGCCAGCAGTTTGCCCAGCGGTCGGGAGACCCAGTACTTC.